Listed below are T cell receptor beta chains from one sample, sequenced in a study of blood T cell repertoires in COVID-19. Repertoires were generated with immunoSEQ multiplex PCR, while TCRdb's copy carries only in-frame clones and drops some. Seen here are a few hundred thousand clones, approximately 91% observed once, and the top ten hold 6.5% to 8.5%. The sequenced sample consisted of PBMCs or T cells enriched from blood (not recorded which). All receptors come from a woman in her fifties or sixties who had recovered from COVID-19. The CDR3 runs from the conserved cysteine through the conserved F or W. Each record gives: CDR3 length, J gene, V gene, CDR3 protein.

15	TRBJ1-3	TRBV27	CASSPPLSSGNTIYF
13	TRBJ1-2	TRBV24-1	CATSNSALGGYTF
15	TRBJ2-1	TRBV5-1	CASSLELQGTGEQFF
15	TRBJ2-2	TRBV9	CASSVGGGLTGELFF
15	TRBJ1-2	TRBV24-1	CATSARGALGYGYTF
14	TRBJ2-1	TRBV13	CASTWGGSSNEQFF
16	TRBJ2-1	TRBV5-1	CASSWLPSGGADEQFF
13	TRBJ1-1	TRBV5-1	CASSRDRITEAFF
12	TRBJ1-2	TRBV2	CANTSGFGGYTF
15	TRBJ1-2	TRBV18	CASSPSTGENYGYTF
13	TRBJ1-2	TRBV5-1	CASSLGTGRGYTF
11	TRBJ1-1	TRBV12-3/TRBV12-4	CASSLGQQAFF
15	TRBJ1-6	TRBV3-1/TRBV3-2	CASSQAGRTELALHF
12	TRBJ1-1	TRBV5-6	CASRTENTEAFF
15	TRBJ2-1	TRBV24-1	CATSDADRGNNEQFF
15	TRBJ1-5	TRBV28	CASSLSGGHGQPQHF
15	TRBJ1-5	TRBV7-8	CASSLDRVMFQPQHF
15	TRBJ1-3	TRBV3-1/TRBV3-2	CASRSGLSTGNTIYF
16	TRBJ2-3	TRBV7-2	CASSLAGTSIADTQYF
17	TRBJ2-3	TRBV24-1	CATSDPATGQGGDTQYF
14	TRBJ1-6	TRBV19	CASTIGDTQGPLHF
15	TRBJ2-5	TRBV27	CASSFAGGFQETQYF
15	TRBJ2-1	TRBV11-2	CASSLSGTLDNEQFF
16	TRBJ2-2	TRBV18	CASSPAGQWNTGELFF
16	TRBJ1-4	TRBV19	CASSPGGQAWVEKLFF
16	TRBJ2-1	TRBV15	CATSLRLAGAKNEQFF
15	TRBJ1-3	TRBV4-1	CASSLQGNSGNTIYF
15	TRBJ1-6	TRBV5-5	CASSFGDTVGSPLHF
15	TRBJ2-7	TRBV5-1	CASRQGGTGAYEQYF
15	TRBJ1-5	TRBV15	CATSRGTQGDQPQHF
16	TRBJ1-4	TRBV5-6	CASSLGRDATNEKLFF
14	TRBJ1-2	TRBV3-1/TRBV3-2	CASSRGQVSGGYTF
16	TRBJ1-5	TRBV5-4	CASSFRGGGGNQPQHF
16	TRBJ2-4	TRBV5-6	CASSLAGGLAKNIQYF
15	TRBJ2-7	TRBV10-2	CASSEWGQGAYEQYF
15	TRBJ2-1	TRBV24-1	CATSESGTGGNEQFF
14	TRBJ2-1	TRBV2	CASSGQGIYNEQFF
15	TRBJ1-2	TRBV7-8	CASSAQGAANYGYTF
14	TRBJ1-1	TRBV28	CASIWGGAGTEAFF